This entry concerns a single T cell receptor beta chain. Its specificity is unknown. The junction does not match germline at one end; this may be a read error. Use of 60 Vbeta and 13 Jbeta primers characterized the PCR. Assay used: immunoSEQ multiplex PCR; TCRdb lists only in-frame clones, some missing. This sample's clone table lists 150,000 to 250,000 clones. The data are from a study of cytomegalovirus exposure and HLA in healthy donors. Findings and caveats of the study: TRBV6-2, TRBV6-3 and other indistinguishable V segments were excluded. A classifier reportedly called cytomegalovirus status with high sensitivity and specificity.

The CDR3 loop spans 13 amino acids. Germline CDR1 and CDR2: SGHRS and YFSETQ. What was sequenced was PBMCs. The clonotype comes from a boy between 10 and 17 years old in good health and CMV-seronegative. The gene calls are TRBV5-1 and TRBJ2-7; the D is unclear. The CDR3 loop is CASSFETGDPIIF. CDR3 DNA: TGCGCCAGCAGCTTTGAGACGGGTGATCCGATCATCTTC.